The 32 T cell receptor beta chains in this list originate from one sample, sequenced in a study of blood T cell repertoires in COVID-19. Using immunoSEQ multiplex PCR, the repertoire was profiled, and TCRdb retains in-frame clones only, with some absent. The table shows roughly 150,000 clones, with 80% occurring only once. The sample taken for sequencing was peripheral blood. All receptors come from a man between 60 and 70 years old with acute or convalescent COVID-19.

The V call is TRBV28, the J call TRBJ2-1, with D possibly TRBD2 on 6 matching bases. CDR3 length: 14 amino acids. Germline V CDR1 and CDR2: MDHEN, SYDVKM. V was pared by 5 bases and J by 5 bases, with 13 bases between. CDR3 in DNA: TGTGCCAGCAGTGCGGGAATAAGGAACAATGAGCAGTTCTTC. It specifies CASSAGIRNNEQFF.

The V gene is TRBV6-6, the J gene TRBJ2-7; 9 bases line up with TRBD1. V shed 4 bases and J 2 bases; nucleotides not matched to a gene: 9. CDR3 length equals 16 residues. CDR1 and CDR2 from the germline V gene are MNHNY and SVGAGI (reference sequence). The CDR3: CASSSRQGVTTYEQYF. The CDR3 DNA reads TGTGCCAGCAGTTCCCGACAGGGGGTTACTACCTACGAGCAGTACTTC.

A single count supports this clone. The V and J genes are TRBV28 and TRBJ2-1; 10 positions match TRBD2. The CDR3 covers 19 residues. V lost 4 bases and J lost 4; bases outside the gene matches: 16. Germline CDR1 and CDR2: MDHEN and SYDVKM. The CDR3 DNA follows: TGTGCCAGCAGTTCCACCGACGCTACTAGCGGGGATAAATACAATGAGCAGTTCTTC. Its protein is CASSSTDATSGDKYNEQFF.

V and J are TRBV4-2 and TRBJ2-5; weak D call: TRBD2 (5 bases). Germline V gene lookup returns CDR1 LGHNA and CDR2 YNFKEQ. The CDR3 has 15 residues. The V gene lost 1 base and the J gene lost 4 bases, with 13 bases spanning the gap. The CDR3 nucleotides read TGTGCCAGCAGCCAAGTCGGAGGTGGTGGAGAGACCCAGTACTTC. Its translation: CASSQVGGGGETQYF.

The V gene is TRBV5-1, the J gene TRBJ1-2; TRBD1 might be the D (6 bases). Germline CDR1 is SGHRS and CDR2 is YFSETQ. V shed 0 bases and J shed 7 bases, with 13 bases lying between them. CDR3 size: 14 residues. CDR3 in amino acids: CASSLEGESGGYTF. The CDR3 DNA follows: TGCGCCAGCAGCTTGGAGGGGGAATCGGGTGGCTACACCTTC. Complete variable domain (other parts from reference TRBV5-1 and TRBJ1-2): KAGVTQTPRYLIKTRGQQVTLSCSPISGHRSVSWYQQTPGQGLQFLFEYFSETQRNKGNFPGRFSGRQFSNSRSEMNVSTLELGDSALYLCASSLEGESGGYTFGSGTRLTVV.

The rearrangement uses TRBV14 and TRBJ1-3; 10 nucleotides match TRBD1. Trimming cost V 1 base and J 8 bases; bases outside gene matches: 5. This CDR3 region has 15 residues. Germline loops: CDR1 SGHDN, CDR2 FVKESK. This CDR3 is CASSQGQGAEDTIYF. In DNA form, the CDR3 reads TGTGCCAGCAGCCAAGGACAGGGGGCGGAGGACACCATATATTTT.

This clone has only a few counts. The sample has other DNA sequences that encode this CDR3 too. This chain links TRBV9 with TRBJ2-7; D gene uncertain. The germline V gene encodes CDR1 SGDLS and CDR2 YYNGEE. Deletions cut 4 bases from V and 1 base from J, with 6 bases between. The CDR3 contains 12 residues. CDR3 sequence (DNA): TGTGCCAGCAGCCCCGGGTCCTACGAGCAGTACTTC. The encoded protein is CASSPGSYEQYF.

The chain couples TRBV9 to TRBJ2-3, with D perhaps matching TRBD2 (7 bases). The CDR3 loop spans 15 amino acids. Trimming removed 2 bases at V and 2 bases at J, with 12 bases between. Per germline, CDR1 SGDLS and CDR2 YYNGEE. CDR3: CASSVVGGPTDTQYF. The DNA of the CDR3 is TGTGCCAGCAGCGTGGTGGGGGGGCCCACAGATACGCAGTATTTT.

The rearrangement joins TRBV5-1 to TRBJ2-2; D unclear. The CDR3 length is 13 residues. Trimming shortened V by 0 bases and J by 4 bases, and 4 bases separated the two germline ends. CDR1 and CDR2 from the germline V gene are SGHRS and YFSETQ. CDR3 nucleotide sequence: TGCGCCAGCAGCTTGGATAGCACCGGGGAGCTGTTTTTT. Its protein product is CASSLDSTGELFF.

The chain carries TRBV7-3 and TRBJ2-3, with unresolved D. V lost 1 base and J lost 3, with 5 bases in between. In germline, CDR1 is SGHTA, CDR2 FQGTGA. The CDR3 is made up of 13 amino acids. CDR3 amino acids: CASSLSATDTQYF. CDR3 nucleotide sequence: TGTGCCAGCAGCTTAAGTGCGACAGATACGCAGTATTTT.

This clone was observed a handful of times. The chain recombines TRBV12-5 with TRBJ2-2, with 10 bases aligning to TRBD2. V lost 1 base to trimming and J lost 5 bases; unmatched junction nucleotides: 1. CDR1 and CDR2 from the germline V gene are LGHNT and FRNRAP. The CDR3 spans 15 residues. CDR3 loop: CASGLGTSGTGELFF. The CDR3 nucleotides are TGTGCTAGTGGTTTGGGGACTAGCGGTACCGGGGAGCTGTTTTTT.

This chain connects TRBV7-2 to TRBJ2-7; 10 nucleotides match TRBD2. CDR1 SGHTA and CDR2 FQGNSA come from the germline V gene. The CDR3 covers 15 residues. V was pared by 0 bases and J by 5 bases, with 4 bases of the junction left unmatched. The CDR3 loop is CASSLAASGGHEQYF. The CDR3 DNA reads as TGTGCCAGCAGCTTAGCGGCTAGCGGGGGCCACGAGCAGTACTTC.

The V call is TRBV4-2, the J call TRBJ1-6; 8 nucleotides agree with TRBD1. Germline CDR1 is LGHNA and CDR2 is YNFKEQ. The CDR3 has 16 residues. V dropped 6 bases and J dropped 1; count of bases not matched to a gene: 5. The CDR3 sequence: CASSFDRGSYNSPLHF. The CDR3 DNA is TGTGCCAGCAGTTTCGACAGGGGTTCCTATAATTCACCCCTCCACTTT.

The rearrangement links TRBV10-3 to TRBJ2-4; possibly TRBD2 for D (5 bases). Trimming cost V 3 bases and J 7 bases, with 13 bases left between them. This CDR3 is 14 amino acids long. CDR1 ENHRY and CDR2 SYGVKD come from the germline V gene. CDR3 sequence: CAISDGSSGNIQYF. CDR3 DNA: TGTGCCATCAGTGATGGGAGCTCGGGGAACATTCAGTACTTC.

Concerning this clone itself: This CDR3 is also generated by other DNA sequences in the sample. The V gene is TRBV5-6, the J gene TRBJ2-7, with D tentatively TRBD1 (6 bases). V was trimmed by 1 base and J by 0 bases, leaving 8 bases between them. CDR3 length: 14 amino acids. Germline loops: CDR1 SGHDT, CDR2 YYEEEE. CDR3: CASSLTRGSYEQYF. The DNA for the CDR3 is TGTGCCAGCAGCTTGACCAGGGGCTCCTACGAGCAGTACTTC.

The genes are TRBV7-2 and TRBJ1-1; TRBD1 is a possible D gene (5 bases). The germline gives CDR1 SGHTA, CDR2 FQGNSA. Trimming pared 2 bases from V and 2 bases from J, leaving 18 bases between. The CDR3 has 17 amino acids. CDR3 loop: CASSLLAGGSGNTEAFF. The CDR3, as DNA: TGTGCCAGCAGCTTATTAGCTGGGGGGTCTGGCAACACTGAAGCTTTCTTT.

The J gene is TRBJ1-1, the V gene TRBV7-9; 8 bases are a match to TRBD1. The germline CDR1 and CDR2 sequences are SEHNR and FQNEAQ (reference sequence). V lost 5 bases and J lost 1; bases outside the gene matches: 3. The CDR3 contains 14 residues. CDR3 DNA: TGTGCCAGCAGCCTGGGACAGGCGAACACTGAAGCTTTCTTT. The encoded protein is CASSLGQANTEAFF.

The rearrangement links TRBV28 to TRBJ1-1, with 7 bases that match TRBD1. CDR1 is MDHEN, CDR2 SYDVKM, per germline. This CDR3 spans 15 amino acids. V was pared by 4 bases and J by 0 bases, with 5 bases of the junction left unmatched. CDR3 bases: TGTGCCAGCAGTTCAGACGGGACAGTGAACACTGAAGCTTTCTTT. Translation: CASSSDGTVNTEAFF. Full variable domain (missing parts from reference TRBV28 and TRBJ1-1): DVKVTQSSRYLVKRTGEKVFLECVQDMDHENMFWYRQDPGLGLRLIYFSYDVKMKEKGDIPEGYSVSREKKERFSLILESASTNQTSMYLCASSSDGTVNTEAFFGQGTRLTVV.

The rearrangement joins TRBV7-3 to TRBJ2-3; D remains ambiguous. Germline CDR1 is SGHTA and CDR2 is FQGTGA. This CDR3 comprises 17 residues. V was cut by 5 bases and J by 0 bases, with 18 bases left in between. Written as DNA, the CDR3 is TGTGCCAGCAGCCCTTTTTCTCGGGTAACTAGCACAGATACGCAGTATTTT. It specifies CASSPFSRVTSTDTQYF.

V usage is TRBV5-1 and J usage is TRBJ2-1; D gene ambiguous. There are 12 residues in the CDR3. The germline V and J ends were trimmed by 4 bases and 11 bases, with 13 bases remaining between them. Germline assignment: CDR1 SGHRS and CDR2 YFSETQ. The CDR3 DNA sequence: TGCGCCAGCAGCATTCCGCAGGATAAGCAGTTCTTC. Its translation is CASSIPQDKQFF.

This chain uses TRBV6-2 or TRBV6-3 with TRBJ1-2, with no clear D. The CDR3 extends over 12 amino acids. V lost 0 bases and J 5 bases, leaving 4 bases between the germline ends. The V gene's germline CDR1 is MNHEY and CDR2 SVGEGT. The chain's CDR3 is CASSYSQYGYTF. CDR3 nucleotides: TGTGCCAGCAGTTACTCGCAGTATGGCTACACCTTC.

The chain carries TRBV4-1 and TRBJ1-3; TRBD1 might be the D (5 bases). The CDR3 is 16 residues long. The V gene's germline CDR1 is MGHRA and CDR2 YSYEKL. The V end lost 1 base, the J end lost 3 bases, and 13 bases lay between the germline ends. The CDR3 here is CASSQASRGVGNTIYF. CDR3 coding DNA: TGCGCCAGCAGCCAAGCCAGCCGGGGGGTTGGAAACACCATATATTTT.

CDR3 nucleotide sequence: TGTGCCAGCAGCCAAGATTTAGAGAGGGAAGCTTTCTTT. Its protein product is CASSQDLEREAFF. The V and J genes are TRBV4-2 and TRBJ1-1; D ambiguous. This CDR3 has 13 residues. Trimming left V 0 bases short and J 8 bases short, with 10 bases between. Germline V gene sequence: CDR1 LGHNA, CDR2 YNFKEQ.

J is TRBJ1-3 and V is TRBV10-3, with 9 bases fitting TRBD1. The CDR3 is made up of 14 amino acids. In germline, CDR1 is ENHRY, CDR2 SYGVKD. Trimming at V came to 10 bases and at J to 6 bases, leaving 10 bases not matched to a gene. CDR3 sequence: CATYPGQGENTIYF. CDR3 coding DNA: TGTGCCACCTACCCGGGACAGGGAGAAAACACCATATATTTT.

The CDR3 nucleotides are TGTGCCAGCAGCTTAAGTGGCCCAGGGGTCTATGGCTACACCTTC. Translated: CASSLSGPGVYGYTF. The rearrangement joins TRBV7-9 to TRBJ1-2; possible D gene TRBD1, 6 bases. V dropped 2 bases and J dropped 4 bases, with 14 bases sitting between them. The CDR3 loop spans 15 amino acids. The V gene's germline CDR1 is SEHNR and CDR2 FQNEAQ (reference sequence).

The chain employs TRBV7-9 and TRBJ1-6, with 7 nucleotides matching TRBD1. Germline V gene data show CDR1 as SEHNR and CDR2 as FQNEAQ (reference sequence). The CDR3 covers 16 residues. V lost 2 bases and J lost 4; bases outside the gene matches: 5. The CDR3 DNA is TGTGCCAGCAGCTTAAAGGGGGCACAGTATAATTCACCCCTCCACTTT. The encoded protein is CASSLKGAQYNSPLHF.

Only a few counts were recorded for this clone. This chain links TRBV29-1 with TRBJ1-1; a weak D match, TRBD1 (5 bases). V lost 6 bases to trimming and J lost 1 base, with 15 bases between them. CDR1 and CDR2 from the germline V gene are SQVTM and ANQGSEA. The CDR3 totals 14 residues. This CDR3 reads CSVKAGGWNTEAFF. Here the CDR3 DNA reads TGCAGCGTCAAAGCGGGGGGGTGGAACACTGAAGCTTTCTTT.

On this clone itself: The same CDR3 is also encoded by other DNA sequences in this sample. The V and J genes are TRBV27 and TRBJ2-7; D is perhaps TRBD1 (7 bases). The V end was cut by 5 bases, the J end by 4 bases, with 18 bases between. The V gene's germline CDR1 is MNHEY and CDR2 SMNVEV (reference sequence). The CDR3 spans 15 residues. CDR3 in DNA: TGTGCCAGCAGTCCCCGGGCAGGGGGGAGATACGAGCAGTACTTC. As protein: CASSPRAGGRYEQYF.

This chain joins TRBV9 and TRBJ2-1; 8 bases are shared with TRBD1. V trimming: 1 base; J trimming: 8 bases; junction bases outside the gene matches: 8. CDR1 and CDR2 (germline): SGDLS, YYNGEE. There are 15 residues in the CDR3. CDR3: CASSVQSGGEDEQFF. CDR3 coding DNA: TGTGCCAGCAGCGTACAATCAGGGGGCGAGGATGAGCAGTTCTTC.

V is TRBV5-4 and J is TRBJ2-7; maybe TRBD1 (5 bases). Germline CDR1 and CDR2: SGHNT and YYREEE (reference sequence). Between the trimmed V and J ends, which lost 4 bases and 5 bases, there was a span of 22 bases. CDR3 length equals 16 residues. CDR3 sequence reads: CASSPTGGRAANEQYF. The CDR3 DNA follows: TGTGCCAGCAGCCCAACCGGCGGCAGGGCGGCCAACGAGCAGTACTTC.

This chain joins TRBV13 and TRBJ2-2; 10 bases match TRBD1. The CDR3 extends over 16 amino acids. The junction had 3 bases not matched to a gene; V was cut back by 5 bases and J by 0 bases. The germline CDR1 and CDR2 sequences are PRHDT and FYEKMQ (reference sequence). CDR3 DNA: TGTGCCAGCAGCCCAGGGACAGGGGCGAACACCGGGGAGCTGTTTTTT. Amino acids: CASSPGTGANTGELFF.

The gene calls are TRBV5-4 and TRBJ1-5, with D perhaps matching TRBD1 (5 bases). The CDR3 runs to 14 residues. V lost 0 bases, J lost 7 bases, and 11 bases lay in between. Germline V gene lookup returns CDR1 SGHNT and CDR2 YYREEE (reference sequence). CDR3 residues: CASSLEVGGQPQHF. The CDR3 DNA reads TGTGCCAGCAGCTTGGAAGTGGGGGGGCAGCCCCAGCATTTT.